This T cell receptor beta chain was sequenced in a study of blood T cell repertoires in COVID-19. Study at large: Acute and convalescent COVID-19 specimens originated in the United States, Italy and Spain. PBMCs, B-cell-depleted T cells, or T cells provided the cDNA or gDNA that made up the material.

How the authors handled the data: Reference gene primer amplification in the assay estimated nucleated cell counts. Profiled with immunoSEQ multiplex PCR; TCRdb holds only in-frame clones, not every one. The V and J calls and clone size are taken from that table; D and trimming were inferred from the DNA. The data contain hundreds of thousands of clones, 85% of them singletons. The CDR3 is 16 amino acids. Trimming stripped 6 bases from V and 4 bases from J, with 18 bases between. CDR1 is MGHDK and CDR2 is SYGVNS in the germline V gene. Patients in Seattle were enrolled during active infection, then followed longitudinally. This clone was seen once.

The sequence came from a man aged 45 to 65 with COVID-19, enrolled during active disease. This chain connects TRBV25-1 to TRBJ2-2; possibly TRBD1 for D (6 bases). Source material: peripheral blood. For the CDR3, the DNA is TGTGCCAGCAGAGGTACAGGGAAACGGATCACCGGGGAGCTGTTTTTT. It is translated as CASRGTGKRITGELFF.